These 2 T cell receptor beta chains share one sample of origin, sequenced in a study of CD8 T cells in Susac syndrome. Random hexamers were used to reverse transcribe an amount of about 0.5 to 1 ug RNA. TCRdb re-derived calls from the immunoSEQ multiplex PCR reads in MiXCR, one entry per CDR3 protein. Among 74,000 or so distinct CDR3 sequences listed, about 93% were seen once. The specimen was CD4+ T cells from PBMCs. All receptors come from a human donor with Susac syndrome.

The V gene is TRBV28, the J gene TRBJ1-5; no definite D call. The CDR3 totals 19 residues. Trimming took off 1 base at V and 3 bases at J, with 22 bases between the two ends. CDR1 is MDHEN, CDR2 SYDVKM, per germline. The CDR3 bases are TGTGCCAGCAGTTTATCCTTAACTACGTGGCAGAACACCAATCAGCCCCAGCATTTT. Translating gives CASSLSLTTWQNTNQPQHF.

The chain combines TRBV7-3 with TRBJ1-2; perhaps TRBD1 as D (6 bases). This CDR3 is built from 15 residues. Germline V gives CDR1 SGHTA, CDR2 FQGTGA. V was trimmed by 5 bases and J by 3 bases, leaving 16 bases between them. The CDR3 region is CASSPGLGGDYGYTF. CDR3 nucleotide sequence: TGTGCCAGCAGCCCGGGACTCGGGGGCGACTATGGCTACACCTTC.